This T cell receptor (beta chain) was profiled in a study of T cell changes during pregnancy in multiple sclerosis. Generated by immunoSEQ multiplex PCR, the TCRdb table keeps only in-frame clones and is missing some. Of around 80,000 clones in the sample, 85% to 95% were seen once. Germline loops: CDR1 MDHEN, CDR2 SYDVKM. The CDR3 sequence is 14 residues long. V lost 3 bases and J 4 bases, leaving 10 bases between the germline ends. Source: peripheral blood, taken before pregnancy. The source is a female donor with multiple sclerosis, enrolled in a pregnancy study. The gene calls are TRBV28 and TRBJ1-3; possibly TRBD1 for D (6 bases). This chain's CDR3 is CASSLWQGGNTIYF. The DNA of the CDR3 is TGTGCCAGCAGTTTGTGGCAGGGGGGAAACACCATATATTTT.